The 27 T cell receptor beta chains below were found in one sample sequenced in a study of OX40 agonist ivuxolimab in advanced cancers. Clones were sequenced by immunoSEQ multiplex PCR, and TCRdb holds only the in-frame ones, with some missing. Of around 29,000 clones listed, around 86% were seen once; the top ten hold 32%. The sample in question was CD4+ or CD8+ T cells sorted from blood, obtained in a trial of the OX40 agonist ivuxolimab. The origin of the receptors is an adult with an advanced solid tumor such as melanoma, head and neck, liver or kidney cancer.

The chain combines TRBV7-6 with TRBJ2-1; 10 nucleotides align to TRBD2. The CDR3 sequence is 16 residues long. Germline lookup yields CDR1 SGHVS and CDR2 FNYEAQ. J gave up 1 base and V 3 bases, and 3 bases lay outside the gene matches. The CDR3 sequence is CASSLSSGRSYNEQFF. The CDR3 nucleotides read TGTGCCAGCAGCTTGTCTAGCGGGAGATCCTACAATGAGCAGTTCTTC.

V gene TRBV29-1 combines with J gene TRBJ2-7, with unresolved D. Germline V gene data show CDR1 as SQVTM and CDR2 as ANQGSEA. The V end was cut by 4 bases, the J end by 0 bases, with 10 bases between. This CDR3 has 13 amino acids. CDR3: CSVVLRSSYEQYF. DNA for the CDR3: TGCAGCGTTGTATTAAGAAGCTCCTACGAGCAGTACTTC.

The chain recombines TRBV29-1 with TRBJ1-2, with 8 positions matching TRBD1. The V gene end was trimmed by 2 bases and the J gene end by 3 bases; junction bases not matched to a gene: 17. CDR1 SQVTM and CDR2 ANQGSEA come from the germline V gene. This CDR3 has 18 residues. CDR3 loop: CSVEQRQGNELLDYGYTF. DNA for the CDR3: TGCAGCGTTGAACAGAGACAGGGGAACGAGCTATTGGACTATGGCTACACCTTC.

The rearrangement joins TRBV7-8 to TRBJ2-1; the D is unclear. V was pared by 3 bases and J by 0 bases, with 15 bases between. From germline, CDR1 is SGHVS and CDR2 FQNEAQ. The CDR3 totals 17 residues. This CDR3 reads CASSLIVVPPSYNEQFF. The CDR3 bases are TGTGCCAGCAGCTTGATTGTCGTCCCCCCCTCCTACAATGAGCAGTTCTTC.

This chain uses TRBV6-5 with TRBJ2-1; D gene ambiguous. Germline CDR1 is MNHEY and CDR2 is SVGAGI. The CDR3 covers 14 residues. The V end lost 2 bases, the J end lost 1 base, and 6 bases lay between the germline ends. The CDR3 coding sequence is TGTGCCAGCAGTTACGAGTCTTCCTACAATGAGCAGTTCTTC. It is translated as CASSYESSYNEQFF.

The gene calls are TRBV9 and TRBJ2-7; the match to TRBD1 covers 7 bases. V shed 4 bases, J shed 3 bases, and the junction held 7 bases outside the gene matches. This CDR3 has 14 residues. Germline V gene lookup returns CDR1 SGDLS and CDR2 YYNGEE. CDR3 sequence (DNA): TGTGCCAGCAGCCTCCGAGGGACAGACTACGAGCAGTACTTC. Protein sequence: CASSLRGTDYEQYF.

The chain combines TRBV10-3 with TRBJ2-2; 10 bases are shared with TRBD2. Unmatched junction bases numbered 10, after V lost 10 bases and J lost 5 bases. The CDR3 totals 15 residues. The germline V gene encodes CDR1 ENHRY and CDR2 SYGVKD. CDR3 DNA: TGTGCCACCAAGGTTCTAGCGGGGGCTACCGGGGAGCTGTTTTTT. Amino acid sequence: CATKVLAGATGELFF.

In its sample, this clone was seen once. The chain is built from TRBV5-1 and TRBJ2-7; 8 nucleotides align to TRBD1. The junction had 3 bases not matched to a gene; V was cut back by 2 bases and J by 5 bases. CDR1 is SGHRS, CDR2 YFSETQ, per germline. CDR3 length equals 13 residues. The CDR3 loop reads CASSFNRGNEQYF. DNA of the CDR3: TGCGCCAGCAGCTTTAACAGGGGGAACGAGCAGTACTTC.

The chain joins TRBV28 to TRBJ1-5, with 7 bases that match TRBD1. With 6 bases clipped from V and 0 bases from J, the junction kept 14 bases outside the gene matches. Germline lookup yields CDR1 MDHEN and CDR2 SYDVKM. There are 18 residues in the CDR3. This CDR3 reads CASRSRDSFGNSNQPQHF. Here the CDR3 DNA reads TGTGCCAGCAGGTCCCGGGACAGTTTCGGAAATAGCAATCAGCCCCAGCATTTT.

This clone was found once. This sequence joins TRBV6-1 and TRBJ2-7; 11 bases map to TRBD2. With V trimmed by 5 bases and J by 3 bases, 6 bases remained unmatched. The CDR3 consists of 15 residues. Germline values: CDR1 MNHNS, CDR2 SASEGT. The CDR3: CASSTSGSPSYEQYF. In nucleotides, the CDR3 is TGTGCCAGCAGTACTAGCGGGAGTCCGAGCTACGAGCAGTACTTC.

The CDR3, as DNA: TGTGCCAGCAGCTCAATAGCGGGGAGCTACAATGAGCAGTTCTTC. It specifies CASSSIAGSYNEQFF. V and J are TRBV5-4 and TRBJ2-1, with 8 nucleotides matching TRBD2. In germline, CDR1 is SGHNT, CDR2 YYREEE (reference sequence). The CDR3 loop spans 15 amino acids. The ends lost 3 bases at V and 3 bases at J; junction bases unmatched: 5.

This chain connects TRBV7-9 to TRBJ2-3; 7 bases match TRBD2. V was pared by 0 bases and J by 4 bases, with 4 bases of the junction left unmatched. This CDR3 contains 15 residues. Per germline, CDR1 SEHNR and CDR2 FQNEAQ (reference sequence). Here the CDR3 reads CASSLAGRLADTQYF. The CDR3, as DNA: TGTGCCAGCAGCTTAGCCGGGAGGTTGGCAGATACGCAGTATTTT.

The rearrangement uses TRBV4-1 and TRBJ1-4; no firm D call. V was cut by 1 base and J by 0 bases, with 15 bases left in between. There are 18 residues in the CDR3. CDR1 is MGHRA and CDR2 is YSYEKL in the germline V gene. CDR3 sequence: CASSQVVKDAATNEKLFF. The CDR3 DNA sequence: TGCGCCAGCAGCCAAGTGGTCAAGGACGCGGCAACTAATGAAAAACTGTTTTTT.

This chain joins TRBV6-5 and TRBJ2-1; tentative D call: TRBD1 (6 bases). This CDR3 contains 15 residues. From germline, CDR1 is MNHEY and CDR2 SVGAGI. V shed 2 bases and J shed 6 bases, with 14 bases lying between them. The CDR3 DNA reads as TGTGCCAGCAGTTACAGCCAGGGGACGGGCAATGAGCAGTTCTTC. Encoded protein: CASSYSQGTGNEQFF.

The chain has TRBV6-5 and TRBJ2-7, with D perhaps being TRBD1 or TRBD2 (5 bases each). V gave up 6 bases and J gave up 2 bases, with 14 bases separating them. In germline, CDR1 is MNHEY, CDR2 SVGAGI. CDR3 length equals 14 residues. The CDR3 region is CASRTGTEAYEQYF. In DNA, the CDR3 is TGTGCCAGCAGAACCGGGACGGAGGCCTACGAGCAGTACTTC.

The chain uses TRBV13 and TRBJ2-7; D not resolved. Germline assignment: CDR1 PRHDT and CDR2 FYEKMQ (reference sequence). V lost 3 bases to trimming and J lost 4 bases, with 7 bases between them. The CDR3 length is 12 residues. CDR3 amino acids: CASSFFSYEQYF. As DNA, the CDR3 is TGTGCCAGCAGCTTTTTTTCTTACGAGCAGTACTTC.

The chain recombines TRBV27 with TRBJ2-2; TRBD2 aligns across 7 bases. This CDR3 has 14 residues. Trimming at V came to 3 bases and at J to 4 bases, leaving 2 bases not matched to a gene. CDR1 is MNHEY, CDR2 SMNVEV, per germline (reference sequence). The CDR3 loop is CASSFGGVTGELFF. The DNA for the CDR3 is TGTGCCAGCAGTTTTGGGGGGGTCACCGGGGAGCTGTTTTTT.

This sequence joins TRBV14 and TRBJ2-6, with TRBD1 as a possible D gene (6 bases). Per germline, CDR1 SGHDN and CDR2 FVKESK. V shed 2 bases and J shed 4 bases, with 15 bases lying between them. The CDR3 is 17 amino acids. CDR3 in amino acids: CASSQSRWGLGANVLTF. The CDR3 bases are TGTGCCAGCAGCCAATCCCGGTGGGGGCTCGGGGCCAACGTCCTGACTTTC.

The V and J genes are TRBV2 and TRBJ2-1, with unresolved D. This CDR3 contains 12 residues. Germline V gene lookup returns CDR1 SNHLY and CDR2 FYNNEI. Between the trimmed V and J ends, which lost 7 bases and 10 bases, there was a span of 14 bases. CDR3 amino acids: CASTYLPAEQFF. In DNA form, the CDR3 reads TGTGCCAGCACTTATCTCCCTGCCGAGCAGTTCTTC.

This chain joins TRBV19 and TRBJ2-7; D not certain. The germline CDR1 and CDR2 sequences are LNHDA and SQIVND (reference sequence). There are 14 residues in the CDR3. Trimming shortened V by 0 bases and J by 3 bases, and 9 bases separated the two germline ends. This chain's CDR3 is CASSIDLERYEQYF. CDR3 DNA: TGTGCCAGTAGTATAGATCTTGAGCGCTACGAGCAGTACTTC.

This sequence joins TRBV7-8 and TRBJ2-1; 7 nucleotides line up with TRBD2. The CDR3 spans 15 residues. Trimming at V came to 8 bases and at J to 0 bases, leaving 7 bases not matched to a gene. CDR1 and CDR2 (germline): SGHVS, FQNEAQ. The CDR3 loop reads CASGWGGSSYNEQFF. The CDR3 DNA follows: TGTGCCAGCGGTTGGGGGGGTAGCTCCTACAATGAGCAGTTCTTC. The full variable domain, with the rest looked up from reference TRBV7-8 and TRBJ2-1, is GAGVSQSPRYKVAKRGQDVALRCDPISGHVSLFWYQQALGQGPEFLTYFQNEAQLDKSGLPSDRFFAERPEGSVSTLKIQRTQQEDSAVYLCASGWGGSSYNEQFFGPGTRLTVL.

This clone is deemed medium-sized. The V and J genes are TRBV5-6 and TRBJ1-2; D possibly corresponds to TRBD1 (6 bases). V lost 3 bases and J 13 bases, leaving 25 bases between the germline ends. The CDR3 totals 15 residues. The germline V gene has CDR1 SGHDT and CDR2 YYEEEE. CDR3 amino acids: CASSSLKQNRDRCTF. CDR3 DNA: TGTGCCAGCAGCTCCCTAAAGCAGAACAGGGATAGGTGCACCTTC.

J is TRBJ2-1 and V is TRBV11-2, with D possibly matching TRBD1 (5 bases). There are 16 residues in the CDR3. V lost 1 base and J 9 bases, leaving 19 bases between the germline ends. Per the germline V gene, CDR1 is SGHAT and CDR2 is FQNNGV. The CDR3 region has the DNA TGTGCCAGCAGCTTAGGGATTATAGACTGGGGCAGTGAGCAGTTCTTC. This translates into CASSLGIIDWGSEQFF.

This chain links TRBV19 with TRBJ1-1, with D unclear. V was trimmed by 5 bases and J by 8 bases, leaving 12 bases between them. The CDR3 totals 12 residues. CDR1 and CDR2 from the germline V gene are LNHDA and SQIVND (reference sequence). The CDR3 nucleotides are TGTGCCAGTAGTCCCGCTGTCCCAGAAGCTTTCTTT. The encoded protein is CASSPAVPEAFF.

The chain links TRBV19 to TRBJ2-7, with 9 bases fitting TRBD1. The CDR3 totals 15 residues. V gave up 9 bases and J gave up 2 bases; unmatched junction bases: 11. Germline CDR1 LNHDA, CDR2 SQIVND (reference sequence). The CDR3 sequence is CASTSGTGTTYEQYF. In nucleotides, the CDR3 is TGTGCCAGCACCTCCGGGACAGGGACAACCTACGAGCAGTACTTC.

The chain uses TRBV6-5 and TRBJ1-5; D is ambiguous. Trimming took 6 bases from V and 0 from J, leaving 9 bases between them. CDR3 length: 14 residues. Germline assignment: CDR1 MNHEY and CDR2 SVGAGI. CDR3 nucleotide sequence: TGTGCCAGCAGGCCGGTTTATAGCAATCAGCCCCAGCATTTT. Translation gives CASRPVYSNQPQHF.

This chain links TRBV5-4 with TRBJ2-7; 8 bases map to TRBD2. CDR1 is SGHNT, CDR2 YYREEE, per germline (reference sequence). This CDR3 is built from 15 residues. With 0 bases clipped from V and 1 base from J, the junction kept 3 bases outside the gene matches. This CDR3 is CASSLVGLVSYEQYF. CDR3 sequence (DNA): TGTGCCAGCAGCTTGGTGGGACTAGTATCCTACGAGCAGTACTTC.